What follows describes a single TCR beta chain. Its antigen is unknown. CDR3 length equals 15 residues. V gave up 5 bases and J gave up 0 bases, with 12 bases separating them. CDR1 and CDR2 from the germline V gene are SGHRS and YFSETQ. Time point given: cycle 4 day 1 (C4D1), after more than five weeks of nivolumab. All the patients suffered relapse after autologous stem cell transplantation, and brentuximab vedotin exposure differed. Some clones are missing from TCRdb's copy, which holds only in-frame ones; the method was immunoSEQ multiplex PCR. This table has roughly 39,000 clones, 77% appearing once. The sample originates from a study of PD-1 blockade in classical Hodgkin lymphoma. Regarding the study as a whole: The authors excluded patients who started nivolumab under 1 year after ASCT. TCR diversity rose significantly by C4D1 in CD4+ but not CD8+ cells.

The TCR originated in a human donor with classical Hodgkin lymphoma. The sequencing used peripheral blood mononuclear cells (PBMCs), collected before the fourth cycle of nivolumab. The V gene is TRBV5-1, the J gene TRBJ1-3; D possibly corresponds to TRBD1 (6 bases). CDR3 sequence reads: CASRADSLSGNTIYF. The CDR3 nucleotides are TGCGCCAGCAGAGCGGACAGTCTCTCTGGAAACACCATATATTTT.